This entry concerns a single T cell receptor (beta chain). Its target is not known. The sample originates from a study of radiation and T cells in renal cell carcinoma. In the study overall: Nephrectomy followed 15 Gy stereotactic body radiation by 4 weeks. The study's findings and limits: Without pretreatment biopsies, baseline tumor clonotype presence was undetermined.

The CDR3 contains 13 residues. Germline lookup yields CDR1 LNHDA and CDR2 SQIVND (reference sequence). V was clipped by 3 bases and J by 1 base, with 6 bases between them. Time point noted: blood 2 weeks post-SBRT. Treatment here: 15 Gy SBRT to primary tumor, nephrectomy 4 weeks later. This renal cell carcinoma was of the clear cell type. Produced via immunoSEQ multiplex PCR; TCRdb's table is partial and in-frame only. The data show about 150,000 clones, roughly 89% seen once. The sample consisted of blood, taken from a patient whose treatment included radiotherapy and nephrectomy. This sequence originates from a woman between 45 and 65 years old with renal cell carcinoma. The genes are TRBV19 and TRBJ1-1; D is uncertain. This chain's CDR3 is CASSMSANTEAFF. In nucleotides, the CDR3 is TGTGCCAGTAGTATGTCAGCGAACACTGAAGCTTTCTTT. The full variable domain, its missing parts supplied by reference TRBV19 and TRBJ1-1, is DGGITQSPKYLFRKEGQNVTLSCEQNLNHDAMYWYRQDPGQGLRLIYYSQIVNDFQKGDIAEGYSVSREKKESFPLTVTSAQKNPTAFYLCASSMSANTEAFFGQGTRLTVV.